This T cell receptor beta chain was documented in a study of blood T cell repertoires in COVID-19. The CDR3 totals 15 residues. Germline V gives CDR1 GTSNPN, CDR2 SVGIG (reference sequence). V was cut by 5 bases and J by 8 bases, with 21 bases left in between. The table came from immunoSEQ multiplex PCR; TCRdb's copy has only in-frame clones and leaves some out. Counted here are around 200,000 clones, more than 75% occurring once; the ten biggest clones make up approximately 6%. The sequence was collected from a man in his 60s who had recovered from COVID-19. V is TRBV30 and J is TRBJ1-4, with a tentative D call TRBD1 (6 bases). Sequenced sample: peripheral blood. The CDR3, as DNA: TGTGCCTGGTTTCGGGGGGGCGCTTCCCCGGAAAAACTGTTTTTT. Protein product: CAWFRGGASPEKLFF. Filled out from reference TRBV30 and TRBJ1-4, the complete variable domain reads SQTIHQWPATLVQPVGSPLSLECTVEGTSNPNLYWYRQAAGRGLQLLFYSVGIGQISSEVPQNLSASRPQDRQFILSSKKLLLSDSGFYLCAWFRGGASPEKLFFGSGTQLSVL.